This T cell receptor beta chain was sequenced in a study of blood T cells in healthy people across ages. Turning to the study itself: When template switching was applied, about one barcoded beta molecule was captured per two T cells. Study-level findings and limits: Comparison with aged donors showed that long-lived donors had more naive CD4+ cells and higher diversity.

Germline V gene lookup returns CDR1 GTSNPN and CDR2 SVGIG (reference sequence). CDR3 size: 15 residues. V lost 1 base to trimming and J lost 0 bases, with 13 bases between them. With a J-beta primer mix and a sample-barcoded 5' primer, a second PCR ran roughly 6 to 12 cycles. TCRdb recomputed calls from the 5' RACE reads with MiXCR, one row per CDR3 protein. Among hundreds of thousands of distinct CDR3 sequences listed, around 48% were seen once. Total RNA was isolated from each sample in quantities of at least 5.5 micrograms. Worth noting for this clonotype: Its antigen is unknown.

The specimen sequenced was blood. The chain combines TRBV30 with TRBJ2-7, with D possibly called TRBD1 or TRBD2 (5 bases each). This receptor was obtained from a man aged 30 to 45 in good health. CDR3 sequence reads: CAWSDHKGSSYEQYF. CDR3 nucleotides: TGTGCCTGGAGTGACCACAAGGGGAGCTCCTACGAGCAGTACTTC. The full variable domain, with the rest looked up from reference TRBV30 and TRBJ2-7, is SQTIHQWPATLVQPVGSPLSLECTVEGTSNPNLYWYRQAAGRGLQLLFYSVGIGQISSEVPQNLSASRPQDRQFILSSKKLLLSDSGFYLCAWSDHKGSSYEQYFGPGTRLTVT.